A single T cell receptor beta chain is shown here with its context. The germline V gene has CDR1 MNHEY and CDR2 SVGAGI. The CDR3 is made up of 12 amino acids. V was trimmed by 1 base and J by 8 bases, leaving 8 bases between them. This sample was taken from a study of shared clonotypes between healthy human individuals. TCRdb's table, derived via immunoSEQ multiplex PCR, lists solely in-frame clones and lacks some. The sample consists of millions of clones, over 85% of them appearing once. This receptor was taken from a young man in good health. The chain links TRBV6-5 to TRBJ1-2; no definite D call. Material: naive CD4+ T cells sorted from blood. Subset of the sample: CD45RA+ positively selected. The CDR3 DNA reads TGTGCCAGCAGTTACTTCCCCGGCGGCTACACCTTC. Protein: CASSYFPGGYTF.